These 28 T cell receptor beta chains originate from one sample sequenced in a study of OX40 agonist ivuxolimab in advanced cancers. Clones were read by immunoSEQ multiplex PCR, and TCRdb kept only the in-frame ones, dropping some. The table lists fewer than 55,000 clones, about four fifths of them singletons. The sequences come from CD4+ or CD8+ T cells sorted from blood, collected in a trial of the OX40 agonist ivuxolimab. The receptors come from an adult with an advanced solid tumor such as melanoma, head and neck, liver or kidney cancer.

V usage is TRBV13 and J usage is TRBJ2-7; D may be TRBD1 (6 bases). The germline CDR1 and CDR2 sequences are PRHDT and FYEKMQ (reference sequence). Trimming cost V 4 bases and J 5 bases, with 12 bases left between them. There are 13 residues in the CDR3. CDR3 sequence reads: CASSWHRADEQYF. As DNA, the CDR3 is TGTGCCAGCAGCTGGCACAGGGCGGACGAGCAGTACTTC.

This chain uses TRBV13 with TRBJ2-5; 7 bases map to TRBD2. Germline loops: CDR1 PRHDT, CDR2 FYEKMQ (reference sequence). J was trimmed by 0 bases and V by 0 bases; bases with no gene match: 10. The CDR3 is 18 amino acids. The CDR3 region has the DNA TGTGCCAGCAGCTTAGGGGTAGTTGGTAGCGGGCACCAAGAGACCCAGTACTTC. Translating it yields CASSLGVVGSGHQETQYF.

V gene TRBV19 combines with J gene TRBJ1-1; TRBD1 aligns across 8 bases. Trimming cost V 7 bases and J 3 bases; bases outside gene matches: 7. The length of the CDR3 is 14 residues. Per germline, CDR1 LNHDA and CDR2 SQIVND (reference sequence). CDR3 in amino acids: CASMTGAVDTEAFF. The CDR3 DNA follows: TGTGCCAGTATGACAGGGGCGGTCGACACTGAAGCTTTCTTT.

V gene TRBV28 combines with J gene TRBJ1-1, with TRBD1 as a possible D gene (5 bases). This CDR3 has 14 amino acids. V was trimmed by 6 bases and J by 6 bases, leaving 17 bases between them. Germline CDR1 and CDR2: MDHEN and SYDVKM. The CDR3 bases are TGTGCCAGCAGGCCGATTGGGGGGGGTCCTGAAGCTTTCTTT. Translation: CASRPIGGGPEAFF.

The chain couples TRBV11-2 to TRBJ2-4; D unresolved. The CDR3 length is 13 residues. From germline, CDR1 is SGHAT and CDR2 FQNNGV. The germline V and J ends were trimmed by 5 bases and 1 base, with 6 bases remaining between them. CDR3 sequence (DNA): TGTGCCAGCAGCGCACCCGCCAAAAACATTCAGTACTTC. It codes for CASSAPAKNIQYF.

The genes are TRBV6-1 and TRBJ2-7; D not resolved. Germline V gene sequence: CDR1 MNHNS, CDR2 SASEGT. The ends were cut back, 7 bases at V and 0 bases at J, with 10 bases in the middle. The length of the CDR3 is 13 residues. The CDR3 region is CASISEDSYEQYF. CDR3 coding DNA: TGTGCCAGCATAAGCGAGGACTCCTACGAGCAGTACTTC.

The V call is TRBV27, the J call TRBJ2-1; D is perhaps TRBD2 (7 bases). The V gene lost 2 bases and the J gene lost 6 bases, with 17 bases spanning the gap. Germline loops: CDR1 MNHEY, CDR2 SMNVEV (reference sequence). The CDR3 sequence is 16 residues long. The CDR3 protein is CASSLSTAGAINEQFF. CDR3 DNA sequence: TGTGCCAGCAGTTTAAGTACGGCGGGGGCCATCAATGAGCAGTTCTTC.

Written as DNA, the CDR3 is TGTGCCAGCAGTCCGTGGGTCAACCAGCTACTGAACACTGAAGCTTTCTTT. Protein: CASSPWVNQLLNTEAFF. The chain couples TRBV28 to TRBJ1-1; D gene ambiguous. The CDR3 sequence is 17 residues long. Germline V gene lookup returns CDR1 MDHEN and CDR2 SYDVKM. Trimming removed 5 bases from V and 0 bases from J, with 19 bases in between.

The chain joins TRBV7-9 to TRBJ2-5; possible D gene TRBD2, 6 bases. Per germline, CDR1 SEHNR and CDR2 FQNEAQ (reference sequence). V lost 2 bases to trimming and J lost 2 bases, with 12 bases between them. The CDR3 covers 15 residues. CDR3 nucleotides: TGTGCCAGCAGCTTACCTCTGGGGGGACAAGAGACCCAGTACTTC. This sequence encodes CASSLPLGGQETQYF.

The chain uses TRBV9 and TRBJ2-7; 10 positions match TRBD2. Germline assignment: CDR1 SGDLS and CDR2 YYNGEE. The CDR3 consists of 14 residues. V gave up 2 bases and J gave up 5 bases; unmatched junction bases: 4. The CDR3: CASSVTGTSDEQYF. The CDR3 coding sequence is TGTGCCAGCAGCGTGACCGGGACTAGCGACGAGCAGTACTTC.

The rearrangement joins TRBV4-1 to TRBJ1-1; D not resolved. Trimming stripped 4 bases from V and 4 bases from J, with 19 bases between. The CDR3 spans 16 residues. The germline V gene encodes CDR1 MGHRA and CDR2 YSYEKL. CDR3 nucleotide sequence: TGCGCCAGCAGCCCCCCCGGCGAGGCGTTTGGCACTGAAGCTTTCTTT. Protein: CASSPPGEAFGTEAFF.

This clone was seen just once. V is TRBV2 and J is TRBJ1-4, with D tentatively TRBD1 (5 bases). Trimming removed 6 bases at V and 0 bases at J, with 20 bases between. CDR3 length equals 18 residues. The germline gives CDR1 SNHLY, CDR2 FYNNEI. CDR3 sequence: CASRGEDMRPATNEKLFF. The CDR3 DNA is TGTGCCAGCAGAGGGGAGGACATGCGGCCTGCAACTAATGAAAAACTGTTTTTT. Looking up the rest from reference TRBV2 and TRBJ1-4 gives the full variable domain: EPEVTQTPSHQVTQMGQEVILRCVPISNHLYFYWYRQILGQKVEFLVSFYNNEISEKSEIFDDQFSVERPDGSNFTLKIRSTKLEDSAMYFCASRGEDMRPATNEKLFFGSGTQLSVL.

The rearrangement joins TRBV28 to TRBJ1-5; 7 bases fit TRBD1. The length of the CDR3 is 16 residues. The germline V gene has CDR1 MDHEN and CDR2 SYDVKM. Trimming at V came to 2 bases and at J to 6 bases, leaving 10 bases not matched to a gene. CDR3 sequence (DNA): TGTGCCAGCAGTTTACGCGGACAGGCTTTCTTTCAGCCCCAGCATTTT. This translates into CASSLRGQAFFQPQHF.

V is TRBV28 and J is TRBJ1-2; 8 bases are a match to TRBD1. The CDR3 length is 16 residues. CDR1 is MDHEN and CDR2 is SYDVKM in the germline V gene. V was clipped by 5 bases and J by 3 bases; unmatched bases: 11. The CDR3 nucleotides are TGTGCCAGCAGTATCCCGAGGACAGGGAAGGACTATGGCTACACCTTC. Its translation: CASSIPRTGKDYGYTF.

The V gene is TRBV4-1, the J gene TRBJ1-2, with D unresolved. There are 14 residues in the CDR3. Trimming took off 2 bases at V and 3 bases at J, with 10 bases between the two ends. Germline V gene lookup returns CDR1 MGHRA and CDR2 YSYEKL. The CDR3 nucleotides read TGCGCCAGCAGCCAACAGCGGAGTCACTATGGCTACACCTTC. Amino acid sequence: CASSQQRSHYGYTF.

The V call is TRBV29-1, the J call TRBJ2-7; a possible D gene is TRBD2 (6 bases). Trimming took 5 bases from V and 7 from J, leaving 12 bases between them. Germline CDR1 SQVTM, CDR2 ANQGSEA. The CDR3 totals 11 residues. CDR3 DNA: TGCAGCGTTTTCATCCGGGGGGAGCAGTACTTC. Translation: CSVFIRGEQYF.

The gene calls are TRBV5-7 and TRBJ1-1; D ambiguous. TRBV5-7 is an ORF for which the function is uncertain. The length of the CDR3 is 12 residues. V lost 1 base and J 7 bases, leaving 8 bases between the germline ends. The CDR3 DNA is TGTGCCAGCAGCTTGTACGGGAGTGAAGCTTTCTTT. This encodes CASSLYGSEAFF.

This chain links TRBV28 with TRBJ1-4; D gene uncertain. V lost 5 bases and J lost 13, with 11 bases in between. The CDR3 contains 11 residues. Germline loops: CDR1 MDHEN, CDR2 SYDVKM. The CDR3 nucleotides are TGTGCCAGCAGTCCCGGCGGGCCACTGTTTTTT. It encodes CASSPGGPLFF.

The gene calls are TRBV7-2 and TRBJ2-3; D is uncertain. V lost 6 bases and J 6 bases, leaving 19 bases between the germline ends. From germline, CDR1 is SGHTA and CDR2 FQGNSA. The CDR3 is made up of 15 amino acids. Written as DNA, the CDR3 is TGTGCCAGCAGGGAATTTCCCACTGTTCAGGATACGCAGTATTTT. Encoded protein: CASREFPTVQDTQYF.

The chain is built from TRBV28 and TRBJ1-1; TRBD1 matches at 8 bases. With 6 bases clipped from V and 5 bases from J, the junction kept 11 bases outside the gene matches. This CDR3 has 15 amino acids. Germline lookup yields CDR1 MDHEN and CDR2 SYDVKM. This CDR3 reads CASRLGQGGWTEAFF. CDR3 in DNA: TGTGCCAGCAGGCTAGGACAGGGTGGATGGACTGAAGCTTTCTTT. The full variable domain, rest sourced from reference TRBV28 and TRBJ1-1, is DVKVTQSSRYLVKRTGEKVFLECVQDMDHENMFWYRQDPGLGLRLIYFSYDVKMKEKGDIPEGYSVSREKKERFSLILESASTNQTSMYLCASRLGQGGWTEAFFGQGTRLTVV.

This clone was found once. The chain carries TRBV11-2 and TRBJ2-1; no clear D gene. Germline loops: CDR1 SGHAT, CDR2 FQNNGV. V lost 5 bases to trimming and J lost 4 bases, with 9 bases between them. The CDR3 consists of 13 residues. The CDR3 here is CASSDGRYNEQFF. The CDR3 coding sequence is TGTGCCAGCAGCGACGGACGTTACAATGAGCAGTTCTTC.

This sequence joins TRBV25-1 and TRBJ1-1; tentative D call: TRBD1 (5 bases). Germline V CDR1 and CDR2: MGHDK, SYGVNS. Trimming shortened V by 4 bases and J by 3 bases, and 12 bases separated the two germline ends. The CDR3 sequence is 14 residues long. CDR3 sequence (DNA): TGTGCCAGCAGTGCCGGGACGGACTACACTGAAGCTTTCTTT. This sequence encodes CASSAGTDYTEAFF.

The chain joins TRBV10-3 to TRBJ2-7, with D possibly being TRBD1 (5 bases). The CDR3 covers 12 residues. Per germline, CDR1 ENHRY and CDR2 SYGVKD. Trimming shortened V by 10 bases and J by 4 bases, and 14 bases separated the two germline ends. CDR3 sequence reads: CATRTDSYEQYV. The DNA for the CDR3 is TGTGCCACCCGAACAGACAGTTACGAGCAGTACGTC.

The rearrangement uses TRBV19 and TRBJ1-4; D remains ambiguous. This CDR3 has 14 amino acids. The V end was cut by 1 base, the J end by 6 bases, with 9 bases between. The V gene's germline CDR1 is LNHDA and CDR2 SQIVND (reference sequence). The CDR3 loop is CASSIVTGDEKLFF. In DNA, the CDR3 is TGTGCCAGTAGTATAGTGACCGGGGATGAAAAACTGTTTTTT.

This clone has a handful of counts. The gene calls are TRBV27 and TRBJ2-2; 10 bases are shared with TRBD1. The CDR3 loop spans 16 amino acids. Trimming cost V 3 bases and J 7 bases; bases outside gene matches: 8. Germline V gives CDR1 MNHEY, CDR2 SMNVEV (reference sequence). The CDR3 DNA is TGTGCCAGCAGTTTCCAGGGGACAGGGGAGGGCGGGGAGCTGTTTTTT. Its protein product is CASSFQGTGEGGELFF.

This clone was seen a single time. The chain uses TRBV6-5 and TRBJ2-1, with 11 bases aligning to TRBD1. Germline CDR1 is MNHEY and CDR2 is SVGAGI. After removal of 2 bases from V and 9 bases from J, the junction contained 6 bases not matched to a gene. This CDR3 has 15 residues. In nucleotides, the CDR3 is TGTGCCAGCAGTTACGGGACAGGGGGAGGCGTTGAGCAGTTCTTC. It encodes CASSYGTGGGVEQFF.

The chain combines TRBV27 with TRBJ2-1; D not resolved. CDR1 is MNHEY and CDR2 is SMNVEV in the germline V gene (reference sequence). V was shortened by 1 base and J by 0 bases, with 7 bases between the two germline ends. The CDR3 length is 15 residues. CDR3 residues: CASSLLESSYNEQFF. CDR3 nucleotides: TGTGCCAGCAGTTTATTAGAGAGCTCCTACAATGAGCAGTTCTTC.

This chain links TRBV6-5 with TRBJ2-7; the D is unclear. Trimming stripped 3 bases from V and 0 bases from J, with 12 bases between. The germline V gene has CDR1 MNHEY and CDR2 SVGAGI. The CDR3 runs to 15 residues. The CDR3 sequence: CASSYGPSGSYEQYF. For the CDR3, the DNA is TGTGCCAGCAGTTATGGCCCCTCGGGCTCCTACGAGCAGTACTTC.